This T cell receptor beta chain was captured by sequencing in a study of blood T cell repertoires in COVID-19. Study as a whole: The United States, Italy and Spain were the sources of the acute and convalescent COVID-19 samples. T cells, B-cell-depleted T cells, or PBMCs provided the cDNA or gDNA that served as material.

The CDR3 is 13 residues long. CDR1 is MNHNY and CDR2 is SVGAGI in the germline V gene (reference sequence). The V segment lost 5 bases and the J segment 7 bases; nucleotides outside the gene matches: 6. Original handling: Amplified reference gene primers provided the basis for estimating nucleated cell counts. The protocol was immunoSEQ multiplex PCR, while the TCRdb copy is restricted to in-frame clones and leaves out a portion. V, J and clone size were drawn from that table, and D and trimming were deduced from the DNA. In the table there are 50,000 to 55,000 clones, approximately 84% of which are singletons.

The source of this sequence is a human donor in a cohort sampled during active COVID-19. The chain links TRBV6-6 to TRBJ1-2, with 8 nucleotides matching TRBD1. The sequenced sample was peripheral blood. CDR3 bases: TGTGCCAGCAGTCGGTCAGGGGGCACTGGCTACACCTTC. Translating it yields CASSRSGGTGYTF.